Detailed here is one TCR beta chain. Its cognate antigen has yet to be identified. No quality values exist for individual bases; no much larger clone is one base distant. The data belong to a study of blood T cell repertoires in COVID-19 (dated by TCRdb to about 2020). With regard to the full study: Samples covering the acute and convalescent phases of COVID-19 were provided by collaborators in the United States, Italy and Spain. The material from the prospective study consisted of cDNA or gDNA derived from T cells, B-cell-depleted T cells, or PBMCs. Deeply sampled blood TCRbeta repertoires from subjects exposed to, actively infected with, or recovered from COVID-19 were included in the dataset. A freely available public database, intended as a resource for researchers studying the immune response to SARS-CoV-2, is where the repertoires were released. The samples were drawn from two sources: the first 160 participants of the ongoing ImmuneRACE study, and 1,254 subjects contributed by 6 global collaborators. The sample metadata nearly always contained a de-identified subject ID, COVID-19 status, age in years and sex. HLA class I and class II types, where available, came from metadata supplied by the sample provider rather than from assay-based typing.

The collaborating institutions used their own protocols to collect whole blood in K2EDTA tubes. Collaborator samples were shipped for TCRbeta analysis as frozen whole blood, isolated PBMCs, or DNA extracted from either sample type. TCRbeta CDR3 regions were amplified from genomic DNA using the immunoSEQ Assay, a bias-controlled multiplex PCR. The paper's data handling went like this. Nucleated cell counts per sample were estimated from amplification of reference gene primers within the assay. Sequence reads were collapsed and filtered to measure the absolute abundance of every unique TCRbeta CDR3 rearrangement. Productive Simpson clonality was computed per sample as the square root of Simpson's diversity index over productive rearrangements. TCRdb provides this immuneACCESS table in a form limited to in-frame rearrangements. Some clones are lacking; in checked studies, under half of them reflect an unresolved V gene, and why the rest are absent is not known. V and J calls and clone size come straight from that table; D and trimming were deduced from the DNA. For this sample the table gives fewer than 75,000 clones, of which roughly three quarters were detected only once. Approximately 3% of the sample comes from the top ten.

Overall results and qualifications from the work: How much clinical and demographic metadata was included differed by source and by participant, and the metadata was provided uncurated.

V drops 0 bases and J drops 1 base, leaving 13 bases in between. The germline V gene (reference sequence) sets CDR1 to GTSNPN and CDR2 to SVGIG. From cysteine to phenylalanine, the CDR3 is 16 amino acids long. The sequence is cut down to CDR3 DNA, 48 bases in frame from base 1. The clonotype originates from a man aged 55 to 70 with acute or convalescent COVID-19. Specimen: peripheral blood. This receptor chain uses TRBV30 and TRBJ1-5; the D gene is perhaps TRBD1, from 6 matching bases. Here is the DNA: TGTGCCTGGAGTGTACGGGGAGGGGGAAGCAATCAGCCCCAGCATTTT. Its coded protein is CAWSVRGGGSNQPQHF.